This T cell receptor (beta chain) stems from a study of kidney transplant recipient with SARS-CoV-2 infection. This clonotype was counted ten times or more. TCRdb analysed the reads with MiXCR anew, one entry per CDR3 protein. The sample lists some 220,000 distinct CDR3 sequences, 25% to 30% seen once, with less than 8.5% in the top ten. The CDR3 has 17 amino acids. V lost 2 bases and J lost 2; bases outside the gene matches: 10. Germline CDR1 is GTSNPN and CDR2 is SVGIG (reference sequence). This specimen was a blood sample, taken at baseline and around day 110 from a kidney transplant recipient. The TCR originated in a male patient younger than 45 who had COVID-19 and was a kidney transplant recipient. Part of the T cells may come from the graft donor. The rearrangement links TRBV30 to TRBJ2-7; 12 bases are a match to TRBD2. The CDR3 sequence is CAWSQFRTSGKPYEQYF. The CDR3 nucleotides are TGTGCCTGGAGTCAATTCAGGACTAGCGGGAAACCCTACGAGCAGTACTTC.